Listed here are 22 T cell receptor beta chains from one sample, sequenced in a study of cytomegalovirus exposure and HLA in healthy donors. In the PCR, 60 Vbeta and 13 Jbeta primers were used. Using immunoSEQ multiplex PCR, the repertoire was profiled, and TCRdb retains in-frame clones only, with some absent. The sample holds over 200,000 clones, 77% seen once. What was sequenced was PBMCs. These receptor sequences come from a woman aged 60-70 years in good health and CMV-seropositive.

The CDR3 loop reads CASSLAQGTFGQPQHF. DNA for the CDR3: TGTGCCAGCAGCTTAGCGCAGGGCACCTTTGGGCAGCCCCAGCATTTT. The chain employs TRBV7-6 and TRBJ1-5; D possibly corresponds to TRBD1 (5 bases). V lost 0 bases to trimming and J lost 7 bases, with 16 bases between them. The CDR3 contains 16 residues. Germline loops: CDR1 SGHVS, CDR2 FNYEAQ.

The chain uses TRBV5-1 and TRBJ2-7, with 9 bases fitting TRBD1. V dropped 8 bases and J dropped 7; count of bases not matched to a gene: 10. Germline V CDR1 and CDR2: SGHRS, YFSETQ. The CDR3 consists of 13 residues. The CDR3 loop is CASGTGLNEEQYF. The CDR3 nucleotides read TGCGCCAGTGGGACAGGGCTCAACGAGGAGCAGTACTTC.

The chain employs TRBV19 and TRBJ2-3; TRBD2 matches 14 bases. After removal of 9 bases from V and 3 bases from J, the junction contained 5 bases not matched to a gene. Germline CDR1 LNHDA, CDR2 SQIVND (reference sequence). The CDR3 is made up of 15 amino acids. The CDR3 DNA follows: TGTGCCAGCGCCGGACTAGCGGGGGGAACAGATACGCAGTATTTT. This gives the protein CASAGLAGGTDTQYF.

V usage is TRBV10-2 and J usage is TRBJ1-1; TRBD1 might be the D (6 bases). V was cut by 0 bases and J by 9 bases, with 14 bases left in between. Germline values: CDR1 WSHSY, CDR2 SAAADI. The CDR3 contains 14 residues. CDR3 loop: CASSESTRGTKAFF. The CDR3 DNA sequence: TGCGCCAGCAGTGAGTCGACTCGAGGGACAAAAGCTTTCTTT.

This clone was counted between two and nine times. This sequence joins TRBV6-5 and TRBJ2-7; 10 positions match TRBD1. CDR3 size: 14 residues. V lost 6 bases and J lost 1; bases outside the gene matches: 3. CDR1 MNHEY and CDR2 SVGAGI come from the germline V gene. The CDR3 sequence is CASRLGQGSYEQYF. CDR3 sequence (DNA): TGTGCCAGCAGATTGGGACAGGGGTCCTACGAGCAGTACTTC.

Turning to this clone: The sample holds other DNA sequences that translate to the same CDR3. The chain recombines TRBV6-1 with TRBJ2-4, with a tentative D call TRBD1 (6 bases). The ends were cut back, 2 bases at V and 14 bases at J, with 10 bases in the middle. CDR1 is MNHNS and CDR2 is SASEGT in the germline V gene. The CDR3 length is 11 residues. The CDR3 sequence: CASSEFRGKYF. The CDR3 nucleotides read TGTGCCAGCAGTGAATTTAGGGGGAAGTACTTC.

This chain links TRBV29-1 with TRBJ2-1; the match to TRBD2 covers 9 bases. This CDR3 is built from 11 residues. From germline, CDR1 is SQVTM and CDR2 ANQGSEA. The CDR3 DNA follows: TGCAGAGGCGGGGGGGTCGGTGAGCAGTTCTTC. Translated: CRGGGVGEQFF.

The genes are TRBV9 and TRBJ2-2; TRBD1 is a possible D gene (6 bases). This CDR3 spans 14 amino acids. CDR1 and CDR2 from the germline V gene are SGDLS and YYNGEE. V lost 0 bases and J lost 4, with 7 bases in between. The CDR3, as DNA: TGTGCCAGCAGCGTAGCACAGGGCACCGGGGAGCTGTTTTTT. This encodes CASSVAQGTGELFF.

CDR3 protein: CASSLKTGGPYNEQFF. The DNA for the CDR3 is TGTGCCAGCAGCTTGAAAACAGGGGGCCCCTACAATGAGCAGTTCTTC. The chain carries TRBV5-4 and TRBJ2-1; 9 bases align to TRBD1. The CDR3 spans 16 residues. V shed 1 base, J shed 2 bases, and the junction held 4 bases outside the gene matches. The germline V gene encodes CDR1 SGHNT and CDR2 YYREEE (reference sequence).

The chain carries TRBV30 and TRBJ1-1; the D gene is possibly TRBD1 (5 bases). Trimming left V 0 bases short and J 5 bases short, with 16 bases between. There are 15 residues in the CDR3. Looked up from germline, CDR1 is GTSNPN and CDR2 is SVGIG (reference sequence). CDR3 coding DNA: TGTGCCTGGAGTGTACTTAGGGGTCGAAGGACTGAAGCTTTCTTT. As protein: CAWSVLRGRRTEAFF.

A few counts support this clone. The chain uses TRBV18 and TRBJ1-4, with unresolved D. Looked up from germline, CDR1 is KGHSH and CDR2 is LQKENI. CDR3 length: 12 amino acids. Deletions cut 6 bases from V and 3 bases from J, with 5 bases between. The CDR3 sequence is CASSPANEKLFF. CDR3 DNA: TGTGCCAGCTCCCCTGCTAATGAAAAACTGTTTTTT.

The J gene is TRBJ2-5, the V gene TRBV20-1; TRBD1 is a possible D gene (5 bases). CDR3 length: 11 residues. CDR1 is DFQATT and CDR2 is SNEGSKA in the germline V gene (reference sequence). V lost 0 bases and J 11 bases, leaving 10 bases between the germline ends. The CDR3 protein is CSARDGAGQYF. Here the CDR3 DNA reads TGCAGTGCTAGAGATGGGGCAGGGCAGTACTTC.

The rearrangement uses TRBV7-9 and TRBJ1-6; 10 bases agree with TRBD1. Germline CDR1 and CDR2: SEHNR and FQNEAQ (reference sequence). This CDR3 contains 17 residues. Trimming removed 1 base from V and 7 bases from J; junction bases left unmatched: 7. This chain's CDR3 is CASSLGGGQGRNSPLHF. CDR3 DNA sequence: TGTGCCAGCAGCTTAGGCGGGGGACAGGGGAGGAATTCACCCCTCCACTTT.

This CDR3 reads CASSIGRDTYEQYF. DNA for the CDR3: TGTGCCAGTAGTATTGGACGGGACACCTACGAGCAGTACTTC. V is TRBV19 and J is TRBJ2-7, with a tentative D call TRBD1 (6 bases). This CDR3 is 14 amino acids long. Germline CDR1 reads LNHDA; CDR2 reads SQIVND (reference sequence). The V end lost 3 bases, the J end lost 2 bases, and 11 bases lay between the germline ends.

This clone was seen a single time. The chain has TRBV30 and TRBJ1-1, with TRBD1 as a possible D gene (6 bases). The CDR3 is made up of 14 amino acids. The germline V and J ends were trimmed by 0 bases and 4 bases, with 12 bases remaining between them. Germline V CDR1 and CDR2: GTSNPN, SVGIG (reference sequence). The CDR3 DNA is TGTGCCTGGAGTGTAGTGGGGGCTAGCACTGAAGCTTTCTTT. This sequence encodes CAWSVVGASTEAFF.

This chain connects TRBV7-9 to TRBJ1-2; D not resolved. The CDR3 has 13 amino acids. Trimming stripped 5 bases from V and 2 bases from J, with 9 bases between. The germline V gene has CDR1 SEHNR and CDR2 FQNEAQ (reference sequence). The CDR3 DNA follows: TGTGCCAGCAGCCCAGAGGCGAACTATGGCTACACCTTC. Protein sequence: CASSPEANYGYTF. Full variable domain (rest looked up from reference TRBV7-9 and TRBJ1-2): DTGVSQNPRHKITKRGQNVTFRCDPISEHNRLYWYRQTLGQGPEFLTYFQNEAQLEKSRLLSDRFSAERPKGSFSTLEIQRTEQGDSAMYLCASSPEANYGYTFGSGTRLTVV.

This chain links TRBV28 with TRBJ2-7, with a weak D call TRBD2 (5 bases). CDR1 is MDHEN and CDR2 is SYDVKM in the germline V gene. This CDR3 spans 14 amino acids. The V and J ends lost 10 bases and 2 bases respectively, with 18 bases between them. The CDR3 loop is CATTDSRRAYEQYF. CDR3 sequence (DNA): TGTGCCACCACTGACTCAAGGCGGGCCTACGAGCAGTACTTC. Full variable domain (missing parts from reference TRBV28 and TRBJ2-7): DVKVTQSSRYLVKRTGEKVFLECVQDMDHENMFWYRQDPGLGLRLIYFSYDVKMKEKGDIPEGYSVSREKKERFSLILESASTNQTSMYLCATTDSRRAYEQYFGPGTRLTVT.

The chain links TRBV5-4 to TRBJ2-1; perhaps TRBD2 as D (6 bases). Deletions cut 3 bases from V and 0 bases from J, with 16 bases between. The germline V gene encodes CDR1 SGHNT and CDR2 YYREEE (reference sequence). The CDR3 runs to 17 residues. The CDR3 protein is CASSYDGLTYSYNEQFF. The CDR3 bases are TGTGCCAGCAGCTATGACGGACTAACTTACTCCTACAATGAGCAGTTCTTC.

The chain joins TRBV18 to TRBJ1-5, with D perhaps TRBD1 (5 bases). Trimming shortened V by 5 bases and J by 3 bases, and 14 bases separated the two germline ends. CDR1 is KGHSH, CDR2 LQKENI, per germline. The CDR3 runs to 15 residues. CDR3 residues: CASSSGQGINQPQHF. CDR3 DNA sequence: TGTGCCAGCTCATCTGGCCAGGGAATCAATCAGCCCCAGCATTTT.

The chain is built from TRBV30 and TRBJ2-7; weak D call: TRBD1 (6 bases). Germline CDR1 reads GTSNPN; CDR2 reads SVGIG (reference sequence). CDR3 length: 15 residues. V was shortened by 3 bases and J by 3 bases, with 18 bases between the two germline ends. CDR3 residues: CAWRTWGQGNYEQYF. CDR3 nucleotides: TGTGCCTGGAGAACGTGGGGGCAGGGGAACTACGAGCAGTACTTC. The whole variable domain, remainder taken from reference TRBV30 and TRBJ2-7, is SQTIHQWPATLVQPVGSPLSLECTVEGTSNPNLYWYRQAAGRGLQLLFYSVGIGQISSEVPQNLSASRPQDRQFILSSKKLLLSDSGFYLCAWRTWGQGNYEQYFGPGTRLTVT.

Points on this clone: Other DNA sequences in the same sample also yield this CDR3. This rearrangement joins TRBV5-4 to TRBJ2-2, with D possibly being TRBD1 (5 bases). This CDR3 is built from 15 residues. The V end was cut by 0 bases, the J end by 1 base, with 7 bases between. In germline, CDR1 is SGHNT, CDR2 YYREEE (reference sequence). The CDR3 sequence is CASSLGQGNTGELFF. The CDR3 bases are TGTGCCAGCAGCTTGGGGCAGGGGAACACCGGGGAGCTGTTTTTT.

This clone has more than one count but fewer than ten. The V and J genes are TRBV6-5 and TRBJ1-1; no firm D call. Germline assignment: CDR1 MNHEY and CDR2 SVGAGI. The CDR3 is made up of 13 amino acids. Trimming pared 7 bases from V and 7 bases from J, leaving 16 bases between. This CDR3 is CASTPRGWSEAFF. The CDR3 region has the DNA TGTGCCAGCACCCCACGGGGATGGAGTGAAGCTTTCTTT.